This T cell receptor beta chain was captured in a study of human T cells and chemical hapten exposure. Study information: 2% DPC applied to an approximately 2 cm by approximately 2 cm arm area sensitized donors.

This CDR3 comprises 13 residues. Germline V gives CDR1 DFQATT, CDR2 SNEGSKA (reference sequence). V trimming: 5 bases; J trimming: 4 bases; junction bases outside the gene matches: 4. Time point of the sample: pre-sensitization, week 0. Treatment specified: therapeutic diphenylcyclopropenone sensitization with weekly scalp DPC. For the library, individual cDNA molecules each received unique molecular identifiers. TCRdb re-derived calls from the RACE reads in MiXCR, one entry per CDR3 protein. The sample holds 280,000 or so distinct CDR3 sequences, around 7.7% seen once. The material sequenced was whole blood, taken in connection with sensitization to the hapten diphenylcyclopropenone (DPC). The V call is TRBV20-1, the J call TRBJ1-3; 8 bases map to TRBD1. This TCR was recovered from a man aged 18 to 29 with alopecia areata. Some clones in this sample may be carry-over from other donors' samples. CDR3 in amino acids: CSALRTGGNTIYF. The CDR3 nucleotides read TGCAGTGCTCTTAGGACAGGGGGAAACACCATATATTTT.